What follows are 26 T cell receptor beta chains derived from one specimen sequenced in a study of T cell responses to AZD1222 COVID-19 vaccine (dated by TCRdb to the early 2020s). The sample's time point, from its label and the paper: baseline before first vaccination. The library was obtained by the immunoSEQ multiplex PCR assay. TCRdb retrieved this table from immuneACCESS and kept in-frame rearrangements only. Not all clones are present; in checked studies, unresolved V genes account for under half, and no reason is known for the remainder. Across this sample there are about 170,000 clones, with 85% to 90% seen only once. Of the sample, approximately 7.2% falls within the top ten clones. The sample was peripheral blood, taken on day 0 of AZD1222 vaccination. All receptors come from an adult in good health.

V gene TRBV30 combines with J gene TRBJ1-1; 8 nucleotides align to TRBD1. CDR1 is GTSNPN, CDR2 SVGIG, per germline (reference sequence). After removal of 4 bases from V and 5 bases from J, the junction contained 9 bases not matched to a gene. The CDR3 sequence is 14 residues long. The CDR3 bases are TGTGCCTGGACTCCCGGACAGGGAGAGACTGAAGCTTTCTTT. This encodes CAWTPGQGETEAFF.

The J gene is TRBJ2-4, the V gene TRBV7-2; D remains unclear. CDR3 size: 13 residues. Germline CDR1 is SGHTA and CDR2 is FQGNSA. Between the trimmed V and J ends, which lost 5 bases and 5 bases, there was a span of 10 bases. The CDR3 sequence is CASSKGRENIQYF. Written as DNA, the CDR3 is TGTGCCAGCAGCAAAGGACGGGAAAACATTCAGTACTTC.

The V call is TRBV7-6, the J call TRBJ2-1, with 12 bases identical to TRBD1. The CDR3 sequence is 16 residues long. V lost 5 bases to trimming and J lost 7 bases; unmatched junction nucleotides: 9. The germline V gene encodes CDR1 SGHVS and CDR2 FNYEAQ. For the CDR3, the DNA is TGTGCCAGCAGCCTCGGGACAGGGGGCTCGGTGAATGAGCAGTTCTTC. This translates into CASSLGTGGSVNEQFF.

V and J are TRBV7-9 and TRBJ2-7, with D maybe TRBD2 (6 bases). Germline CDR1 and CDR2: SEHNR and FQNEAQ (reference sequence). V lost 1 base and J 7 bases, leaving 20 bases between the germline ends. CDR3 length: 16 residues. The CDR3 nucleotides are TGTGCCAGCAGCTTAGGTGGACTTCTAGGGCGGGGTGAGCAGTACGTC. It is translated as CASSLGGLLGRGEQYV.

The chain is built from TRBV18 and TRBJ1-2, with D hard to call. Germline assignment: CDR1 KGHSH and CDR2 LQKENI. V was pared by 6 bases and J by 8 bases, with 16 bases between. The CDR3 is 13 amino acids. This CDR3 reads CASSRNLDKGYTF. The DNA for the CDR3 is TGTGCCAGCTCTCGTAACCTCGACAAGGGCTACACCTTC.

The CDR3 is CASSGRGGQETQYF. CDR3 coding DNA: TGTGCCAGCAGCGGGCGGGGGGGTCAAGAGACCCAGTACTTC. The chain links TRBV13 to TRBJ2-5; 9 positions agree with TRBD2. There are 14 residues in the CDR3. The V gene end was trimmed by 5 bases and the J gene end by 2 bases; junction bases not matched to a gene: 3. Germline CDR1 is PRHDT and CDR2 is FYEKMQ (reference sequence).

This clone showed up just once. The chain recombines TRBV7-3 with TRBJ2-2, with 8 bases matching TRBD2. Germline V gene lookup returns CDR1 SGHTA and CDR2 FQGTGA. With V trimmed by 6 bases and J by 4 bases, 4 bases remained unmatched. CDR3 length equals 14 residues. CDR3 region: CASSARGGTGELFF. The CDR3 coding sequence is TGTGCCAGCAGTGCCCGGGGGGGCACCGGGGAGCTGTTTTTT. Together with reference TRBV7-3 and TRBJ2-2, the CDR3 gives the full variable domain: GAGVSQTPSNKVTEKGKYVELRCDPISGHTALYWYRQSLGQGPEFLIYFQGTGAADDSGLPNDRFFAVRPEGSVSTLKIQRTERGDSAVYLCASSARGGTGELFFGEGSRLTVL.

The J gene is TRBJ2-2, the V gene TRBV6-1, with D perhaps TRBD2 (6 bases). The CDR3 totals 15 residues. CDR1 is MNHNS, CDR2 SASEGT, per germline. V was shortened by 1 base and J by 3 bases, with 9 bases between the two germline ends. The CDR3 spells CASSEGDWDTGELFF. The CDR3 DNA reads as TGTGCCAGCAGTGAAGGGGACTGGGACACCGGGGAGCTGTTTTTT.

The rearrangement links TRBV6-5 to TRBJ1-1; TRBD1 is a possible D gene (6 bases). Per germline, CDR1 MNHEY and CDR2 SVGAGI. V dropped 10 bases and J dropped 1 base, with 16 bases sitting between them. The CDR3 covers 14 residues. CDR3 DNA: TGTGCCACAAGCACCTCACAGGGGAACACTGAAGCTTTCTTT. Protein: CATSTSQGNTEAFF.

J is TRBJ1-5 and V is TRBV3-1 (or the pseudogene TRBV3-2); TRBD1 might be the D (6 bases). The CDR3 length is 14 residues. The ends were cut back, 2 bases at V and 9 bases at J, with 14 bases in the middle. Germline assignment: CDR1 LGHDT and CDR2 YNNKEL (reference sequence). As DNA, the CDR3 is TGTGCCAGCAGCCAACCAGGGGTACTCGTGCCCCAGCATTTT. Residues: CASSQPGVLVPQHF.

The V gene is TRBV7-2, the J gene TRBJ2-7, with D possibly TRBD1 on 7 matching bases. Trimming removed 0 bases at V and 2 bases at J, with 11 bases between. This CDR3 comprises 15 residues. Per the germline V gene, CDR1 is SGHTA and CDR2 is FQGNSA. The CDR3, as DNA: TGTGCCAGCAGCTTAGCCAGGGGGGTGGCCTACGAGCAGTACTTC. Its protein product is CASSLARGVAYEQYF.

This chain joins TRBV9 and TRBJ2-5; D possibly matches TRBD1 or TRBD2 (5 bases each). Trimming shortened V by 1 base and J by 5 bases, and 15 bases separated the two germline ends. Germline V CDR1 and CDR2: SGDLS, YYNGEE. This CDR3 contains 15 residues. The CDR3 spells CASSVSGLSYETQYF. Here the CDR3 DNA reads TGTGCCAGCAGCGTATCGGGGCTAAGCTACGAGACCCAGTACTTC. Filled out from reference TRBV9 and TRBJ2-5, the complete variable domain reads DSGVTQTPKHLITATGQRVTLRCSPRSGDLSVYWYQQSLDQGLQFLIQYYNGEERAKGNILERFSAQQFPDLHSELNLSSLELGDSALYFCASSVSGLSYETQYFGPGTRLLVL.

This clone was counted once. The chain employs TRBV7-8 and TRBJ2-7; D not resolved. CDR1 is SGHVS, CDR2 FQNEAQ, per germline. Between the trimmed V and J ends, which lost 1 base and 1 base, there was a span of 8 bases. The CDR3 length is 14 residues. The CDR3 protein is CASSLDLGSYEQYF. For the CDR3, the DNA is TGTGCCAGCAGCTTAGACCTGGGGTCCTACGAGCAGTACTTC. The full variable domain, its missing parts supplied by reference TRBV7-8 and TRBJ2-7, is GAGVSQSPRYKVAKRGQDVALRCDPISGHVSLFWYQQALGQGPEFLTYFQNEAQLDKSGLPSDRFFAERPEGSVSTLKIQRTQQEDSAVYLCASSLDLGSYEQYFGPGTRLTVT.

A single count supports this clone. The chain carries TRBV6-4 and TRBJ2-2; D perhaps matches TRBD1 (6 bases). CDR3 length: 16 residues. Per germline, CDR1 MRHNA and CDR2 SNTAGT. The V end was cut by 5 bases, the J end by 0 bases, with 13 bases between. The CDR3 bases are TGTGCCAGCAGTCGGGTGACAGGACCGAACACCGGGGAGCTGTTTTTT. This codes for CASSRVTGPNTGELFF.

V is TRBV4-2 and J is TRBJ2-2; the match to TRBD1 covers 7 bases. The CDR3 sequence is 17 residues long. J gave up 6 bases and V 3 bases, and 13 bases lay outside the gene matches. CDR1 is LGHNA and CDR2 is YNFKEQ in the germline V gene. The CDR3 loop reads CASSQYDRELDAGELFF. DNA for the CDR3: TGTGCCAGCAGCCAGTATGACAGGGAACTCGACGCCGGGGAGCTGTTTTTT.

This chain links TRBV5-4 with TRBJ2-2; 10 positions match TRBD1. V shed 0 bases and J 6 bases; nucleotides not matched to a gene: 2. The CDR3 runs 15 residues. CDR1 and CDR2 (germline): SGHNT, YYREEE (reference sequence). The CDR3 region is CASSLGQGASGELFF. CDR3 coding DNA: TGTGCCAGCAGCTTGGGACAGGGGGCGTCCGGGGAGCTGTTTTTT.

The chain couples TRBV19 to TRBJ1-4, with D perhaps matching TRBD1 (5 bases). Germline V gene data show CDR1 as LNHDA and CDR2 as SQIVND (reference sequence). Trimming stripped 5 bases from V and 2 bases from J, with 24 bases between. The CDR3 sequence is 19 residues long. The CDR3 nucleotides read TGTGCCAGTAGTGCCAAAAACAGGTTCCTCGTTTCCACTAATGAAAAACTGTTTTTT. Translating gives CASSAKNRFLVSTNEKLFF.

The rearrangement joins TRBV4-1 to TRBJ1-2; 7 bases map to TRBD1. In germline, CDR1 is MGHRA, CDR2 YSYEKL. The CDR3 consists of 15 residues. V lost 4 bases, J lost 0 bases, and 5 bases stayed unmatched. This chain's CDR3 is CASSLPGQSNYGYTF. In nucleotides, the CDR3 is TGCGCCAGCAGCCTCCCGGGACAGTCTAACTATGGCTACACCTTC.

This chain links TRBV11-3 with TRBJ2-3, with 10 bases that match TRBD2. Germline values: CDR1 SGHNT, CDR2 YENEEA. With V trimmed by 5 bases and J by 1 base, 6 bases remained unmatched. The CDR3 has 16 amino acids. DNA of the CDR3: TGTGCCAGCAGCAGTTTTCTAGCGGGGGGCACAGATACGCAGTATTTT. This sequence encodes CASSSFLAGGTDTQYF.

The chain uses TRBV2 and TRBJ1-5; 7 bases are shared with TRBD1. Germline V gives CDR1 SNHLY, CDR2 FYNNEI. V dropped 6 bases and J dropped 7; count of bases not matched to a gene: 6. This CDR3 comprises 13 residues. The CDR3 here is CASSLTGNQPQHF. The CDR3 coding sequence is TGTGCCAGCAGCCTGACAGGGAACCAGCCCCAGCATTTT.

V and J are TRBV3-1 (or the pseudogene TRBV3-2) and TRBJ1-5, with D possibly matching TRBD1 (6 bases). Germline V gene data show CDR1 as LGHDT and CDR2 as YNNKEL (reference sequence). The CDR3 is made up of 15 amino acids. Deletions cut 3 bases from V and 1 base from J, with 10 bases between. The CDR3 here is CASSQGRGSNQPQHF. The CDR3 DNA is TGTGCCAGCAGCCAGGGCAGGGGAAGCAATCAGCCCCAGCATTTT.

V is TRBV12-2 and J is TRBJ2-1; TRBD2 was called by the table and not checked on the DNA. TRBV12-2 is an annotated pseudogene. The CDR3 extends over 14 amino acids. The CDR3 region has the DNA TGTGCAAGTCGCTTAGTGGGACTACCCATACGCCAGTTCTTC. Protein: CASRLVGLPIRQFF.

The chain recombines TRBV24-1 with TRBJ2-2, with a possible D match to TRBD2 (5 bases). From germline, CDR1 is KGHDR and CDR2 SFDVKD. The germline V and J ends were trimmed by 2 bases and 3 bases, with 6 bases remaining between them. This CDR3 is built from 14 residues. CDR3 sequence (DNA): TGTGCCACCAGTGATTCGGGGTACACCGGGGAGCTGTTTTTT. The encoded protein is CATSDSGYTGELFF.

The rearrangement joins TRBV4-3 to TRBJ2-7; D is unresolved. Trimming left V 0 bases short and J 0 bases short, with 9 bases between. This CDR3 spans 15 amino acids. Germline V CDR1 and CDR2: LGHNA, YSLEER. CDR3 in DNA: TGCGCCAGCAGCCAAGATCTTCAGCTCTCCTACGAGCAGTACTTC. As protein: CASSQDLQLSYEQYF.

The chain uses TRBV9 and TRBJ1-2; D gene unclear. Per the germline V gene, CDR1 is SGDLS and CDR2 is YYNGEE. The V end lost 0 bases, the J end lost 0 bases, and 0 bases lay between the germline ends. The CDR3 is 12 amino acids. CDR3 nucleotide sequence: TGTGCCAGCAGCGTAGCTAACTATGGCTACACCTTC. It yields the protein CASSVANYGYTF.

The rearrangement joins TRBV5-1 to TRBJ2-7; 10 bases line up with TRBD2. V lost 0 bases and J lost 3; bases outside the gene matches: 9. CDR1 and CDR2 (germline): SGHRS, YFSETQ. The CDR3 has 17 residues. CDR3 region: CASSLVPQRGGFYEQYF. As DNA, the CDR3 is TGCGCCAGCAGCTTGGTTCCCCAGCGGGGGGGGTTCTACGAGCAGTACTTC.